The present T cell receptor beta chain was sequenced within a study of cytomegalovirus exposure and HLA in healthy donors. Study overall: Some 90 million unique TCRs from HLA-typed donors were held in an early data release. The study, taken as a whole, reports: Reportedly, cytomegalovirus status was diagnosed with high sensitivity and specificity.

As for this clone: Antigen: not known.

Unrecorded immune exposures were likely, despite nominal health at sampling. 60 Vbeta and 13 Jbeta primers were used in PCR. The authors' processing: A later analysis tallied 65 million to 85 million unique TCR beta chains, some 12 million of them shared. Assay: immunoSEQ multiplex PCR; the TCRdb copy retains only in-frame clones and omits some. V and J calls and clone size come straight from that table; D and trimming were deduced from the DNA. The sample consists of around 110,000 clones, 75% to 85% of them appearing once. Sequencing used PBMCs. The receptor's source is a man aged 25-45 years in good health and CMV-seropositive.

The CDR3 reads CASSRYRGGSYGYTF. The CDR3, as DNA: TGTGCCAGCAGTCGATACAGGGGGGGCAGTTATGGCTACACCTTC. The genes are TRBV6-5 and TRBJ1-2; 8 nucleotides line up with TRBD1. The CDR3 runs 15 residues. The V gene end was trimmed by 5 bases and the J gene end by 5 bases; junction bases not matched to a gene: 10. Per the germline V gene, CDR1 is MNHEY and CDR2 is SVGAGI.